The clone carrying this T cell receptor beta chain was seen once. The target antigen is unknown. This same CDR3 is encoded by further DNA sequences in the sample. Once extracted for a subset, genomic DNA was divided evenly among several immunoSEQ plates. Profiling relied on immunoSEQ multiplex PCR, and the TCRdb table lists in-frame clones only, not all of them. The sample consists of around 1.6 million clones, 95% to 99% of them appearing once. The record originates from a study of shared clonotypes between healthy human individuals. The study's findings and limits: Relative to clonotypes present in all four donors, those not shared had lower generation probabilities. The sampled material consisted only of blood, and tissue repertoires are likely to differ.

This clonotype originated in a man aged 25 to 45 in good health. Sequencing was carried out using naive CD4+ T cells sorted from blood. Specified subset: CD45RA+ positively selected.

Written as DNA, the CDR3 is TGTGCCAGCTCGCTCCAAGAGACCCAGTACTTC. This translates into CASSLQETQYF. The rearrangement joins TRBV18 to TRBJ2-5, with no clear D. From germline, CDR1 is KGHSH and CDR2 LQKENI. With 6 bases removed from V and 1 base from J, the gap between germline ends came to 3 bases. This CDR3 is 11 amino acids long.